Presented here are 26 T cell receptor beta chains from one specimen sequenced in a study of control samples from healthy donors and cancer patients. TCRdb keeps only in-frame clones here, not all; method: immunoSEQ multiplex PCR. Here the sample spans fewer than 25,000 clones, roughly four fifths being singletons. Sequencing was carried out using PBMCs. These receptors were taken from a man in his sixties with head and neck cancer.

The J gene is TRBJ1-2, the V gene TRBV5-4; 7 nucleotides line up with TRBD1. The junction had 5 bases not matched to a gene; V was cut back by 1 base and J by 2 bases. Germline V gene sequence: CDR1 SGHNT, CDR2 YYREEE (reference sequence). The CDR3 consists of 15 residues. CDR3 sequence reads: CASSLYRGRNYGYTF. As DNA, the CDR3 is TGTGCCAGCAGCTTGTACAGGGGTAGGAACTATGGCTACACCTTC.

The V call is TRBV2, the J call TRBJ2-3; maybe TRBD1 (5 bases). The CDR3 totals 14 residues. Germline CDR1 SNHLY, CDR2 FYNNEI. V shed 4 bases and J shed 0 bases, with 8 bases lying between them. The CDR3 DNA is TGTGCCAGCAGTGTTACAGGTAGCACAGATACGCAGTATTTT. Its translation: CASSVTGSTDTQYF.

CDR3 coding DNA: TGCGCCAGCAGCCAAGAATGGGGTCGGGATCAGCCCCAGCATTTT. Translation gives CASSQEWGRDQPQHF. The chain combines TRBV4-3 with TRBJ1-5; D uncertain. The V end was cut by 0 bases, the J end by 5 bases, with 11 bases between. Germline V gene lookup returns CDR1 LGHNA and CDR2 YSLEER. This CDR3 region has 15 residues.

The chain uses TRBV5-1 and TRBJ2-4, with TRBD1 identical over 7 bases. Germline values: CDR1 SGHRS, CDR2 YFSETQ. With 2 bases clipped from V and 6 bases from J, the junction kept 8 bases outside the gene matches. This CDR3 comprises 15 residues. The CDR3 loop is CASSLTGDGGNIQYF. The CDR3 bases are TGCGCCAGCAGCTTAACAGGGGATGGCGGAAACATTCAGTACTTC.

This chain uses TRBV12-3 or TRBV12-4 with TRBJ2-2, with unresolved D. V gave up 0 bases and J gave up 2 bases, with 1 base separating them. This CDR3 comprises 13 residues. Here the CDR3 reads CASSLANTGELFF. The CDR3 DNA sequence: TGTGCCAGCAGTTTAGCCAACACCGGGGAGCTGTTTTTT.

The chain recombines TRBV11-3 with TRBJ1-1, with D possibly TRBD1 on 5 matching bases. The length of the CDR3 is 16 residues. CDR1 and CDR2 (germline): SGHNT, YENEEA. V lost 1 base to trimming and J lost 3 bases, with 15 bases between them. The CDR3 DNA sequence: TGTGCCAGCAGCTTAGTATGGGCTGGGGGAGACACTGAAGCTTTCTTT. Amino acids: CASSLVWAGGDTEAFF.

V usage is TRBV2 and J usage is TRBJ2-5; TRBD1 matches 8 bases. The V gene's germline CDR1 is SNHLY and CDR2 FYNNEI. The V and J ends lost 6 bases and 3 bases, in that order; junction bases with no gene match: 0. There are 12 residues in the CDR3. The CDR3 is CASRDREETQYF. The DNA for the CDR3 is TGTGCCAGCAGGGACAGGGAAGAGACCCAGTACTTC.

V and J are TRBV14 and TRBJ2-5, with 7 bases identical to TRBD1. This CDR3 spans 14 amino acids. Germline values: CDR1 SGHDN, CDR2 FVKESK. The J segment lost 3 bases and the V segment lost 3 bases, leaving 4 bases of the junction unmatched. In DNA, the CDR3 is TGTGCCAGCAGCCACCTAACAGGGGAAGAGACCCAGTACTTC. It encodes CASSHLTGEETQYF. Complete variable domain (other parts from reference TRBV14 and TRBJ2-5): EAGVTQFPSHSVIEKGQTVTLRCDPISGHDNLYWYRRVMGKEIKFLLHFVKESKQDESGMPNNRFLAERTGGTYSTLKVQPAELEDSGVYFCASSHLTGEETQYFGPGTRLLVL.

The CDR3 loop is CASSPAGLAGDYQETQYF. In DNA, the CDR3 is TGTGCCAGCAGCCCCGCGGGACTAGCGGGAGACTACCAAGAGACCCAGTACTTC. The chain recombines TRBV11-2 with TRBJ2-5, with 14 bases identical to TRBD2. There are 18 residues in the CDR3. V gave up 5 bases and J gave up 0 bases; unmatched junction bases: 8. CDR1 is SGHAT, CDR2 FQNNGV, per germline.

V gene TRBV6-5 combines with J gene TRBJ2-4; D not certain. CDR1 is MNHEY and CDR2 is SVGAGI in the germline V gene. The ends were cut back, 2 bases at V and 9 bases at J, with 11 bases in the middle. The CDR3 is made up of 13 amino acids. As DNA, the CDR3 is TGTGCCAGCAGTTACGGTAGCCATGGCATTCAGTACTTC. This gives the protein CASSYGSHGIQYF.

The chain is built from TRBV9 and TRBJ2-1; D possibly corresponds to TRBD1 (6 bases). The CDR3 runs to 14 residues. Germline CDR1 reads SGDLS; CDR2 reads YYNGEE. With 7 bases removed from V and 6 bases from J, the gap between germline ends came to 17 bases. This CDR3 reads CASLPGQSGNEQFF. The CDR3 DNA sequence: TGTGCCAGCCTTCCGGGACAATCAGGCAATGAGCAGTTCTTC.

The chain has TRBV12-3 or TRBV12-4 and TRBJ2-5, with D tentatively TRBD1 or TRBD2 (5 bases each). CDR3 length: 13 residues. Deletions cut 6 bases from V and 7 bases from J, with 15 bases between. The CDR3, as DNA: TGTGCCAGCAGATCCACCGGGACCCCGACCCAGTACTTC. The encoded protein is CASRSTGTPTQYF.

This clone has only a few counts. The V call is TRBV3-1 (or the pseudogene TRBV3-2), the J call TRBJ2-2, with 10 bases aligning to TRBD1. The CDR3 length is 16 residues. In germline, CDR1 is LGHDT, CDR2 YNNKEL (reference sequence). V lost 4 bases, J lost 2 bases, and 4 bases stayed unmatched. This CDR3 is CASSPRTGGNTGELFF. DNA of the CDR3: TGTGCCAGCAGCCCTCGGACAGGGGGAAACACCGGGGAGCTGTTTTTT.

The rearrangement joins TRBV11-2 to TRBJ2-1; possibly TRBD2 for D (6 bases). CDR3 length equals 17 residues. Germline V lookup: CDR1 SGHAT, CDR2 FQNNGV. Between the trimmed V and J ends, which lost 2 bases and 4 bases, there was a span of 18 bases. The CDR3 protein is CASSLLPGVALYNEQFF. CDR3 bases: TGTGCCAGCAGCTTATTGCCGGGAGTGGCTTTGTACAATGAGCAGTTCTTC.

This clone was picked up one time. This CDR3 is CASSLSRGDSYEQYF. CDR3 coding DNA: TGTGCCAGCAGTTTATCAAGAGGTGACTCCTACGAGCAGTACTTC. V usage is TRBV27 and J usage is TRBJ2-7; D unclear. The CDR3 totals 15 residues. CDR1 is MNHEY and CDR2 is SMNVEV in the germline V gene (reference sequence). Trimming cost V 0 bases and J 0 bases, with 9 bases left between them.

The chain combines TRBV7-8 with TRBJ2-2, with a weak D call TRBD2 (5 bases). This CDR3 spans 16 amino acids. The germline V gene encodes CDR1 SGHVS and CDR2 FQNEAQ. V shed 8 bases and J shed 0 bases, with 16 bases lying between them. CDR3 nucleotides: TGTGCCAGCTATATTCAACCGGGGTCGAACACCGGGGAGCTGTTTTTT. This sequence encodes CASYIQPGSNTGELFF.

The chain combines TRBV6-6 with TRBJ1-4; unclear D gene. V shed 2 bases and J shed 6 bases, with 13 bases lying between them. CDR3 length equals 15 residues. Germline assignment: CDR1 MNHNY and CDR2 SVGAGI (reference sequence). For the CDR3, the DNA is TGTGCCAGCAGTTACCGGGAGGTGCGGCATGAAAAACTGTTTTTT. It codes for CASSYREVRHEKLFF.

V and J are TRBV7-9 and TRBJ2-5; possible D gene TRBD2, 6 bases. This CDR3 is 13 amino acids long. Germline V gene lookup returns CDR1 SEHNR and CDR2 FQNEAQ (reference sequence). Trimming removed 1 base at V and 3 bases at J, with 6 bases between. As DNA, the CDR3 is TGTGCCAGCAGCTTAGGACTAGAAGAGACCCAGTACTTC. Its translation is CASSLGLEETQYF.

The J gene is TRBJ2-2, the V gene TRBV7-9, with D perhaps matching TRBD1 (5 bases). V was shortened by 1 base and J by 4 bases, with 10 bases between the two germline ends. Germline CDR1 is SEHNR and CDR2 is FQNEAQ (reference sequence). CDR3 length: 15 amino acids. The CDR3: CASSLDLGPTGELFF. In DNA form, the CDR3 reads TGTGCCAGCAGCTTAGATCTGGGGCCCACCGGGGAGCTGTTTTTT. The full variable domain, in which reference TRBV7-9 and TRBJ2-2 provide the parts outside the CDR3, is DTGVSQNPRHKITKRGQNVTFRCDPISEHNRLYWYRQTLGQGPEFLTYFQNEAQLEKSRLLSDRFSAERPKGSFSTLEIQRTEQGDSAMYLCASSLDLGPTGELFFGEGSRLTVL.

This sequence joins TRBV4-3 and TRBJ1-6; D is ambiguous. The CDR3 sequence is 17 residues long. The V gene lost 1 base and the J gene lost 5 bases, with 15 bases spanning the gap. The germline CDR1 and CDR2 sequences are LGHNA and YSLEER. DNA for the CDR3: TGCGCCAGCAGCCAAGTAGGAGGGCTGGGTAATAATTCACCCCTCCACTTT. Protein sequence: CASSQVGGLGNNSPLHF.

V and J are TRBV7-2 and TRBJ2-5, with 8 bases lining up with TRBD1. The J segment lost 5 bases and the V segment lost 5 bases, leaving 10 bases of the junction unmatched. The CDR3 is 15 amino acids. CDR1 is SGHTA and CDR2 is FQGNSA in the germline V gene. The CDR3 loop reads CASSTRRQGFETQYF. The CDR3 DNA is TGTGCCAGCAGCACGCGACGACAGGGGTTTGAGACCCAGTACTTC.

The chain recombines TRBV2 with TRBJ1-3; the D is unclear. This CDR3 has 15 residues. V lost 2 bases and J 0 bases, leaving 8 bases between the germline ends. Per the germline V gene, CDR1 is SNHLY and CDR2 is FYNNEI. CDR3 sequence: CASSERRASGNTIYF. Here the CDR3 DNA reads TGTGCCAGCAGTGAAAGGAGGGCCTCTGGAAACACCATATATTTT. Based on the CDR3 plus reference TRBV2 and TRBJ1-3, the full variable domain is EPEVTQTPSHQVTQMGQEVILRCVPISNHLYFYWYRQILGQKVEFLVSFYNNEISEKSEIFDDQFSVERPDGSNFTLKIRSTKLEDSAMYFCASSERRASGNTIYFGEGSWLTVV.

The J gene is TRBJ1-4, the V gene TRBV7-9, with TRBD1 as a possible D gene (5 bases). The CDR3 is 15 amino acids. V was trimmed by 5 bases and J by 1 base, leaving 11 bases between them. Looked up from germline, CDR1 is SEHNR and CDR2 is FQNEAQ (reference sequence). Written as DNA, the CDR3 is TGTGCCAGCAGCCCCCACGGACAAACTAATGAAAAACTGTTTTTT. Translating it yields CASSPHGQTNEKLFF.

This sequence joins TRBV9 and TRBJ2-7; 11 bases align to TRBD2. CDR1 SGDLS and CDR2 YYNGEE come from the germline V gene. The CDR3 runs to 16 residues. J gave up 4 bases and V 2 bases, and 8 bases lay outside the gene matches. CDR3 sequence (DNA): TGTGCCAGCAGCGTTACCTCTAGCGGGAGGACTTACGAGCAGTACTTC. It is translated as CASSVTSSGRTYEQYF.

In this sample, this clone turned up a few times. This chain uses TRBV28 with TRBJ1-5, with D unresolved. Looked up from germline, CDR1 is MDHEN and CDR2 is SYDVKM. The CDR3 is 15 residues long. Trimming removed 4 bases from V and 7 bases from J, with 17 bases in between. This CDR3 reads CASSSPRTPVQPQHF. In DNA form, the CDR3 reads TGTGCCAGCAGTTCACCCAGGACCCCGGTCCAGCCCCAGCATTTT.

The CDR3 protein is CAWTQGPGTEAFF. In DNA, the CDR3 is TGTGCCTGGACCCAGGGCCCAGGCACTGAAGCTTTCTTT. V is TRBV30 and J is TRBJ1-1, with D perhaps matching TRBD1 (5 bases). The CDR3 totals 13 residues. The germline V and J ends were trimmed by 4 bases and 4 bases, with 13 bases remaining between them. Germline-derived CDR1 and CDR2 are GTSNPN and SVGIG (reference sequence).